The next 15 T cell receptor beta chains were all read from a single sample in a study of shared clonotypes between healthy human individuals. TCRdb's copy holds only in-frame clones and misses some; the assay was immunoSEQ multiplex PCR. The table shows roughly 2.2 million clones, with just under 95% occurring only once. The specimen was naive CD4+ T cells from PBMCs. As for subset: CD45RA+ positively selected. These receptors were obtained from a man between 18 and 35 years old in good health. Some clones in this sample may be carry-over from other donors' samples.

This clone has a single count. J is TRBJ1-1 and V is TRBV9; the match to TRBD1 covers 9 bases. Per germline, CDR1 SGDLS and CDR2 YYNGEE. The V and J ends lost 5 bases and 5 bases, in that order; junction bases with no gene match: 7. This CDR3 region has 14 residues. The CDR3 here is CASSQSGTGTEAFF. The CDR3 DNA reads as TGTGCCAGCAGTCAGTCCGGGACAGGGACTGAAGCTTTCTTT.

The chain is built from TRBV28 and TRBJ2-4; TRBD2 is a possible D gene (5 bases). Looked up from germline, CDR1 is MDHEN and CDR2 is SYDVKM. V lost 0 bases to trimming and J lost 3 bases, with 12 bases between them. This CDR3 region has 16 residues. CDR3 residues: CASSLWSSSSKNIQYF. The CDR3 DNA sequence: TGTGCCAGCAGTTTATGGTCTAGCAGTAGCAAAAACATTCAGTACTTC. Using reference TRBV28 and TRBJ2-4 for the parts outside the CDR3, the full variable domain is DVKVTQSSRYLVKRTGEKVFLECVQDMDHENMFWYRQDPGLGLRLIYFSYDVKMKEKGDIPEGYSVSREKKERFSLILESASTNQTSMYLCASSLWSSSSKNIQYFGAGTRLSVL.

The V gene is TRBV28, the J gene TRBJ1-1; no clear D gene. The CDR3 is 13 residues long. Germline values: CDR1 MDHEN, CDR2 SYDVKM. V lost 2 bases and J 2 bases, leaving 6 bases between the germline ends. The CDR3 DNA is TGTGCCAGCAGTTTAGCCAGAAACACTGAAGCTTTCTTT. Protein: CASSLARNTEAFF.

V is TRBV5-8 and J is TRBJ2-2; 7 positions match TRBD2. Looked up from germline, CDR1 is SGHTS and CDR2 is YDEGEE. Losses at the gene ends were 3 bases for V and 1 base for J; bases not matched to a gene: 3. The CDR3 runs to 15 residues. The CDR3 DNA reads TGTGCCAGCAGCTATCCGGGGGGGAACACCGGGGAGCTGTTTTTT. Its translation is CASSYPGGNTGELFF.

V and J are TRBV25-1 and TRBJ2-7; D gene ambiguous. Germline values: CDR1 MGHDK, CDR2 SYGVNS. The V end lost 5 bases, the J end lost 5 bases, and 10 bases lay between the germline ends. The CDR3 loop spans 12 amino acids. CDR3 nucleotide sequence: TGTGCCAGCAGTCCGACCTGGGACGAGCAGTACTTC. Its protein is CASSPTWDEQYF.

The J gene is TRBJ2-2, the V gene TRBV6-1; the D call may be TRBD1 or TRBD2 (5 bases each). Trimming removed 4 bases at V and 4 bases at J, with 16 bases between. Germline CDR1 reads MNHNS; CDR2 reads SASEGT. The CDR3 spans 16 residues. The CDR3 DNA reads as TGTGCCAGCAGTGCTTTAACCGGGACCCTCACCGGGGAGCTGTTTTTT. Protein sequence: CASSALTGTLTGELFF.

The chain has TRBV10-3 and TRBJ1-4; 7 nucleotides agree with TRBD1. The CDR3 contains 15 residues. CDR1 and CDR2 (germline): ENHRY, SYGVKD. J gave up 3 bases and V 3 bases, and 4 bases lay outside the gene matches. CDR3 loop: CAISEQGPANEKLFF. CDR3 in DNA: TGTGCCATCAGTGAACAGGGGCCCGCTAATGAAAAACTGTTTTTT.

The chain recombines TRBV11-3 with TRBJ1-1; D might be TRBD1 (5 bases). The ends were cut back, 5 bases at V and 3 bases at J, with 10 bases in the middle. Germline assignment: CDR1 SGHNT and CDR2 YENEEA. CDR3 length: 13 residues. The CDR3 reads CASSQGFHTEAFF. The CDR3, as DNA: TGTGCCAGCAGCCAGGGATTTCACACTGAAGCTTTCTTT.

V and J are TRBV7-2 and TRBJ2-7; 8 nucleotides agree with TRBD2. CDR3 length: 19 amino acids. From germline, CDR1 is SGHTA and CDR2 FQGNSA. V lost 5 bases, J lost 0 bases, and 18 bases stayed unmatched. The CDR3: CASSPPGHDVSGSSYEQYF. Written as DNA, the CDR3 is TGTGCCAGCAGCCCACCGGGACACGACGTCAGCGGGAGCTCCTACGAGCAGTACTTC.

J is TRBJ2-3 and V is TRBV5-1; 8 positions agree with TRBD1. CDR3 length: 14 amino acids. Germline assignment: CDR1 SGHRS and CDR2 YFSETQ. Germline trimming cut 5 bases from V and 4 bases from J; bases unmatched to any gene: 6. CDR3 sequence (DNA): TGCGCCAGCAGGATGACAGGGGAGGCAGATACGCAGTATTTT. It codes for CASRMTGEADTQYF.

The rearrangement links TRBV7-2 to TRBJ2-7, with TRBD2 matching over 12 bases. Trimming cost V 7 bases and J 5 bases; bases outside gene matches: 12. This CDR3 region has 16 residues. Germline lookup yields CDR1 SGHTA and CDR2 FQGNSA. The CDR3 DNA is TGTGCCAGCACGCGGACTAGCGGGACGGAGACCAACGAGCAGTACTTC. This sequence encodes CASTRTSGTETNEQYF.

This clone was detected once. Other DNA sequences in this specimen translate into the identical CDR3. The genes are TRBV6-5 and TRBJ1-3; D unclear. The CDR3 has 13 residues. V dropped 6 bases and J dropped 0 bases, with 6 bases sitting between them. Germline CDR1 and CDR2: MNHEY and SVGAGI. DNA of the CDR3: TGTGCCAGCAGACGGATCTCTGGAAACACCATATATTTT. Its protein is CASRRISGNTIYF.

Turning to this clone: The same CDR3 is also encoded by other DNA sequences in this sample. The rearrangement uses TRBV30 and TRBJ2-2, with 7 nucleotides matching TRBD2. CDR1 and CDR2 (germline): GTSNPN, SVGIG (reference sequence). The J segment lost 4 bases and the V segment lost 0 bases, leaving 5 bases of the junction unmatched. CDR3 size: 15 residues. CDR3 amino acids: CAWSVGLAVTGELFF. CDR3 sequence (DNA): TGTGCCTGGAGTGTAGGGCTAGCGGTCACCGGGGAGCTGTTTTTT.

This chain uses TRBV18 with TRBJ1-1; 11 bases line up with TRBD1. CDR1 and CDR2 from the germline V gene are KGHSH and LQKENI. The CDR3 runs 18 residues. The V segment lost 0 bases and the J segment 0 bases; nucleotides outside the gene matches: 6. The CDR3 nucleotides read TGTGCCAGCTCACCACCGTTTGGGACAGGGGGTTTGAACACTGAAGCTTTCTTT. Translation gives CASSPPFGTGGLNTEAFF.

The rearrangement uses TRBV13 and TRBJ2-1, with a tentative D call TRBD2 (6 bases). The CDR3 is made up of 16 amino acids. V lost 4 bases and J 4 bases, leaving 17 bases between the germline ends. Germline CDR1 PRHDT, CDR2 FYEKMQ (reference sequence). This CDR3 reads CASSSSSGSGYNEQFF. The CDR3 coding sequence is TGTGCCAGCAGCTCGAGCTCCGGGAGTGGGTACAATGAGCAGTTCTTC.